The 27 T cell receptor beta chains in this list originate from one sample, sequenced in a study of cytomegalovirus exposure and HLA in healthy donors. PCR primers comprised 60 Vbeta and 13 Jbeta primers. The method was immunoSEQ multiplex PCR; TCRdb's version includes in-frame clones alone and lacks a portion of them. The profile covers about 130,000 clones, with 70% to 80% appearing a single time and 2% to 2.5% taken by the ten largest. The sample was PBMCs. These receptors were taken from a man aged 25 to 40 in good health and CMV-seronegative.

This rearrangement joins TRBV7-9 to TRBJ2-3; tentatively, D is TRBD2 (5 bases). Deletions cut 5 bases from V and 0 bases from J, with 21 bases between. The CDR3 sequence is 18 residues long. The germline V gene encodes CDR1 SEHNR and CDR2 FQNEAQ (reference sequence). The CDR3 loop reads CASSPRFLEGFSTDTQYF. The CDR3 DNA is TGTGCCAGCAGCCCCCGGTTTCTCGAGGGATTTAGCACAGATACGCAGTATTTT.

CDR3 in amino acids: CASSDGETGELFF. For the CDR3, the DNA is TGCGCCAGCAGTGATGGGGAGACCGGGGAGCTGTTTTTT. The V and J genes are TRBV10-1 and TRBJ2-2, with D perhaps TRBD2 (5 bases). CDR1 and CDR2 (germline): WNHNN, SYGVQD (reference sequence). Deletions cut 3 bases from V and 5 bases from J, with 7 bases between. The CDR3 covers 13 residues.

The chain carries TRBV6-5 and TRBJ2-7; 7 nucleotides line up with TRBD1. Germline V lookup: CDR1 MNHEY, CDR2 SVGAGI. Trimming removed 0 bases from V and 6 bases from J; junction bases left unmatched: 5. This CDR3 contains 14 residues. The CDR3 sequence is CASSYSGGGFEQYF. The CDR3 DNA is TGTGCCAGCAGTTACTCAGGGGGCGGGTTCGAGCAGTACTTC.

This chain uses TRBV7-3 with TRBJ2-3; D perhaps matches TRBD2 (5 bases). This CDR3 has 14 residues. Germline V gives CDR1 SGHTA, CDR2 FQGTGA. V was clipped by 4 bases and J by 0 bases, with 8 bases between them. The CDR3: CASSSGRSTDTQYF. The CDR3 nucleotides are TGTGCCAGCAGCTCGGGGAGAAGCACAGATACGCAGTATTTT. The full variable domain, rest sourced from reference TRBV7-3 and TRBJ2-3, is GAGVSQTPSNKVTEKGKYVELRCDPISGHTALYWYRQSLGQGPEFLIYFQGTGAADDSGLPNDRFFAVRPEGSVSTLKIQRTERGDSAVYLCASSSGRSTDTQYFGPGTRLTVL.

J is TRBJ2-5 and V is TRBV4-1; 9 bases are a match to TRBD1. The CDR3 extends over 15 amino acids. V gave up 0 bases and J gave up 5 bases; unmatched junction bases: 4. Germline CDR1 MGHRA, CDR2 YSYEKL. The CDR3 DNA reads TGCGCCAGCAGCCAAGAAACAGGGGGCTGGGAGACCCAGTACTTC. Translated: CASSQETGGWETQYF.

V usage is TRBV7-3 and J usage is TRBJ2-7, with 9 bases aligning to TRBD1. Germline V gene sequence: CDR1 SGHTA, CDR2 FQGTGA. V was clipped by 5 bases and J by 4 bases; unmatched bases: 9. The CDR3 loop spans 15 amino acids. In DNA form, the CDR3 reads TGTGCCAGCAGCCAAGACTCGGGACAGGGTTACGAGCAGTACTTC. Residues: CASSQDSGQGYEQYF.

V gene TRBV4-1 combines with J gene TRBJ2-1, with TRBD2 identical over 9 bases. The junction had 13 bases not matched to a gene; V was cut back by 3 bases and J by 4 bases. Germline assignment: CDR1 MGHRA and CDR2 YSYEKL. There are 18 residues in the CDR3. CDR3 sequence (DNA): TGCGCCAGCAGCCAGCTAGACATGGGGCTAGCGGGATACAATGAGCAGTTCTTC. It codes for CASSQLDMGLAGYNEQFF.

The CDR3 coding sequence is TGTGCCAGCAGCCCACTAGCGGGAGGGTACAATGAGCAGTTCTTC. It codes for CASSPLAGGYNEQFF. The gene calls are TRBV7-8 and TRBJ2-1, with TRBD2 matching over 13 bases. V was pared by 5 bases and J by 4 bases, with 2 bases of the junction left unmatched. Germline lookup yields CDR1 SGHVS and CDR2 FQNEAQ. The length of the CDR3 is 15 residues.

There are a few counts of this clone. CDR3 residues: CASPSDDQYLPGLNQFF. The CDR3 DNA sequence: TGTGCCAGCCCCTCCGACGACCAATATTTACCGGGTCTAAACCAGTTCTTC. The gene calls are TRBV7-9 and TRBJ2-1; no firm D call. Trimming stripped 8 bases from V and 13 bases from J, with 33 bases between. Looked up from germline, CDR1 is SEHNR and CDR2 is FQNEAQ (reference sequence). This CDR3 contains 17 residues. Together with reference TRBV7-9 and TRBJ2-1, the CDR3 gives the full variable domain: DTGVSQNPRHKITKRGQNVTFRCDPISEHNRLYWYRQTLGQGPEFLTYFQNEAQLEKSRLLSDRFSAERPKGSFSTLEIQRTEQGDSAMYLCASPSDDQYLPGLNQFFGPGTRLTVL.

On this clone: The sample contains more than one DNA sequence encoding this CDR3. The chain recombines TRBV29-1 with TRBJ2-7, with D unclear. In germline, CDR1 is SQVTM, CDR2 ANQGSEA. V dropped 7 bases and J dropped 1 base, with 14 bases sitting between them. This CDR3 comprises 13 residues. The CDR3 nucleotides are TGCAGCGCCCTAGGCCTTCAATCCTACGAGCAGTACTTC. Amino acids: CSALGLQSYEQYF.

The chain couples TRBV27 to TRBJ2-1, with 10 bases that match TRBD2. The CDR3 totals 15 residues. The germline gives CDR1 MNHEY, CDR2 SMNVEV (reference sequence). Trimming at V came to 3 bases and at J to 3 bases, leaving 2 bases not matched to a gene. CDR3 bases: TGTGCCAGCAGTTTTGGACTAGCGGACTACAATGAGCAGTTCTTC. This encodes CASSFGLADYNEQFF.

The chain uses TRBV10-3 and TRBJ2-1; 9 bases match TRBD1. V lost 5 bases, J lost 4 bases, and 6 bases stayed unmatched. The CDR3 is made up of 15 amino acids. From germline, CDR1 is ENHRY and CDR2 SYGVKD. In DNA form, the CDR3 reads TGTGCCATCAGTCAGGACAGGGGCGGGTACAATGAGCAGTTCTTC. Protein: CAISQDRGGYNEQFF.

The rearrangement uses TRBV13 and TRBJ2-1; D not certain. CDR1 and CDR2 from the germline V gene are PRHDT and FYEKMQ (reference sequence). The V gene lost 1 base and the J gene lost 14 bases, with 12 bases spanning the gap. The CDR3 covers 12 residues. The CDR3 loop reads CASSLDKPEKFF. The CDR3, as DNA: TGTGCCAGCAGCTTAGATAAGCCCGAGAAGTTCTTC.

This clone was detected once. This chain uses TRBV30 with TRBJ2-7; possible D gene TRBD2, 5 bases. Germline lookup yields CDR1 GTSNPN and CDR2 SVGIG (reference sequence). Trimming took off 0 bases at V and 3 bases at J, with 12 bases between the two ends. The CDR3 runs to 14 residues. The CDR3 reads CAWSVPPGNYEQYF. CDR3 in DNA: TGTGCCTGGAGTGTACCCCCGGGGAACTACGAGCAGTACTTC.

This chain joins TRBV7-6 and TRBJ2-2; D is possibly TRBD1 (5 bases). The V end was cut by 2 bases, the J end by 4 bases, with 11 bases between. Germline V gene sequence: CDR1 SGHVS, CDR2 FNYEAQ. The CDR3 contains 15 residues. CDR3 in DNA: TGTGCCAGCAGCTTATTAGGGGTCCGCACCGGGGAGCTGTTTTTT. Protein sequence: CASSLLGVRTGELFF. Based on the CDR3 plus reference TRBV7-6 and TRBJ2-2, the full variable domain is GAGVSQSPRYKVTKRGQDVALRCDPISGHVSLYWYRQALGQGPEFLTYFNYEAQQDKSGLPNDRFSAERPEGSISTLTIQRTEQRDSAMYRCASSLLGVRTGELFFGEGSRLTVL.

The chain combines TRBV7-9 with TRBJ2-7; D uncertain. Trimming took 3 bases from V and 2 from J, leaving 8 bases between them. The germline gives CDR1 SEHNR, CDR2 FQNEAQ (reference sequence). This CDR3 comprises 13 residues. The CDR3 nucleotides are TGTGCCAGCAGCTTGAGTCTTCCCTACGAGCAGTACTTC. This codes for CASSLSLPYEQYF.

The V call is TRBV11-3, the J call TRBJ2-1; a weak D match, TRBD2 (7 bases). Germline CDR1 SGHNT, CDR2 YENEEA. Trimming removed 5 bases at V and 6 bases at J, with 20 bases between. This CDR3 has 16 amino acids. The CDR3 bases are TGTGCCAGCAGCCTCCGAGGGGGGGCCCTTGTCAATGAGCAGTTCTTC. The encoded protein is CASSLRGGALVNEQFF.

This clone was seen a single time. This sequence joins TRBV6-1 and TRBJ2-2; TRBD1 matches at 9 bases. V lost 9 bases to trimming and J lost 3 bases; unmatched junction nucleotides: 8. The CDR3 covers 15 residues. Per germline, CDR1 MNHNS and CDR2 SASEGT. CDR3: CARNSTGGDTGELFF. DNA for the CDR3: TGTGCCAGAAATTCGACAGGGGGTGACACCGGGGAGCTGTTTTTT.

This sequence joins TRBV7-3 and TRBJ2-7; 11 nucleotides match TRBD2. Germline values: CDR1 SGHTA, CDR2 FQGTGA. V was clipped by 1 base and J by 2 bases; unmatched bases: 4. CDR3 length: 16 amino acids. CDR3 loop: CASSLIAGGPPYEQYF. The CDR3 region has the DNA TGTGCCAGCAGCTTAATAGCGGGAGGGCCACCCTACGAGCAGTACTTC.

V usage is TRBV7-3 and J usage is TRBJ2-1; 8 nucleotides match TRBD2. Germline CDR1 is SGHTA and CDR2 is FQGTGA. V lost 2 bases to trimming and J lost 3 bases; unmatched junction nucleotides: 9. This CDR3 spans 17 amino acids. CDR3 residues: CASSLDSGTSIYNEQFF. The CDR3 DNA is TGTGCCAGCAGCTTAGATAGCGGGACGTCAATCTACAATGAGCAGTTCTTC.

V gene TRBV5-6 combines with J gene TRBJ2-4, with a tentative D call TRBD2 (6 bases). There are 14 residues in the CDR3. The germline gives CDR1 SGHDT, CDR2 YYEEEE. V lost 4 bases to trimming and J lost 4 bases, with 12 bases between them. The CDR3 loop reads CASSGRTGKNIQYF. In nucleotides, the CDR3 is TGTGCCAGCAGCGGGAGGACGGGGAAAAACATTCAGTACTTC.

CDR3 sequence reads: CASSPPYLTSGRKAYEQYF. CDR3 in DNA: TGTGCCAGCTCGCCCCCTTATCTTACTAGCGGAAGGAAGGCCTACGAGCAGTACTTC. The chain joins TRBV18 to TRBJ2-7, with TRBD2 identical over 8 bases. CDR1 KGHSH and CDR2 LQKENI come from the germline V gene. Trimming removed 6 bases from V and 2 bases from J; junction bases left unmatched: 21. CDR3 length: 19 amino acids.

The chain combines TRBV2 with TRBJ2-7, with 7 bases matching TRBD2. Per the germline V gene, CDR1 is SNHLY and CDR2 is FYNNEI. The CDR3 has 13 residues. Unmatched junction bases numbered 4, after V lost 3 bases and J lost 5 bases. The CDR3, as DNA: TGTGCCAGCAGTGACGGGGGGATCCACGAGCAGTACTTC. It is translated as CASSDGGIHEQYF.

In this sample, this clone turned up a few times. V is TRBV18 and J is TRBJ2-3; D perhaps matches TRBD1 (5 bases). The CDR3 has 14 amino acids. V was trimmed by 1 base and J by 4 bases, leaving 9 bases between them. Germline loops: CDR1 KGHSH, CDR2 LQKENI. CDR3 in DNA: TGTGCCAGCTCACCACAGGGGTTGCCAGATACGCAGTATTTT. Amino acids: CASSPQGLPDTQYF.

This clone was seen a few times. CDR3 loop: CAWDSGQAYEQYF. In nucleotides, the CDR3 is TGTGCCTGGGACTCGGGACAGGCCTACGAGCAGTACTTC. This rearrangement joins TRBV30 to TRBJ2-7, with 8 bases that match TRBD1. The V and J ends lost 5 bases and 2 bases, in that order; junction bases with no gene match: 5. The germline V gene has CDR1 GTSNPN and CDR2 SVGIG (reference sequence). This CDR3 region has 13 residues.

V usage is TRBV6-5 and J usage is TRBJ2-7; perhaps TRBD2 as D (6 bases). Germline lookup yields CDR1 MNHEY and CDR2 SVGAGI. This CDR3 has 15 residues. Trimming pared 0 bases from V and 6 bases from J, leaving 15 bases between. The CDR3 DNA sequence: TGTGCCAGCAGTTACTCATTTCAGGGAGGAGGCGAGCAGTACTTC. Amino acids: CASSYSFQGGGEQYF.

The rearrangement joins TRBV29-1 to TRBJ2-7, with a weak D call TRBD1 (5 bases). The germline V and J ends were trimmed by 0 bases and 2 bases, with 14 bases remaining between them. The CDR3 runs 15 residues. The germline CDR1 and CDR2 sequences are SQVTM and ANQGSEA. CDR3 region: CSVEDGSGPPYEQYF. Written as DNA, the CDR3 is TGCAGCGTTGAAGATGGTTCAGGGCCCCCCTACGAGCAGTACTTC.